This T cell receptor beta chain was captured by sequencing in a study of T cell responses to AZD1222 COVID-19 vaccine. Whole-study findings and limits: The peak T cell response came first, and repertoires were sampled only after it.

TCRdb's table, derived via immunoSEQ multiplex PCR, lists solely in-frame clones and lacks some. The data hold 95,000 to 150,000 clones, with around 83% observed a single time. Remarks on this clone: The antigen remains undetermined.

Second-dose intervals of approximately 4 or approximately 12 weeks were pooled. The CDR3 is 15 amino acids. Germline V gene data show CDR1 as MDHEN and CDR2 as SYDVKM. The V end was cut by 8 bases, the J end by 0 bases, with 14 bases between. The gene calls are TRBV28 and TRBJ1-3; D is ambiguous. This receptor was identified in an adult who received the AZD1222 COVID-19 vaccine. This sample comprised peripheral blood, obtained 28 days after the second AZD1222 dose. The CDR3 protein is CASLGQALSGNTIYF. The CDR3 DNA reads as TGTGCCAGCCTTGGGCAGGCCCTCTCTGGAAACACCATATATTTT.